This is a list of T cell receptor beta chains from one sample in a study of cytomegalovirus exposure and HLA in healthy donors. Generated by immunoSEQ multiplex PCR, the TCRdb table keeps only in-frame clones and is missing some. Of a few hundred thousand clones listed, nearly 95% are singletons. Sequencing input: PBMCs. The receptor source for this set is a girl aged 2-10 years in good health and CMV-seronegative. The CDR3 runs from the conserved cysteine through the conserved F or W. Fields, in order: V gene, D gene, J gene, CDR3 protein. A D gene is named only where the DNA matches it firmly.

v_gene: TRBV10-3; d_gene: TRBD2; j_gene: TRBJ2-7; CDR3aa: CATTWSGRATEQYF
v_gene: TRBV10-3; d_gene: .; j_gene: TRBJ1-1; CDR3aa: CAISTSEGVTEAFF
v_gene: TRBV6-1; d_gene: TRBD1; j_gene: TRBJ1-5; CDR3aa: CASSGDRDHQPQHF
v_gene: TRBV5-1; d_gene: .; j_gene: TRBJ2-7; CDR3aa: CASSLAGSASYEQYF
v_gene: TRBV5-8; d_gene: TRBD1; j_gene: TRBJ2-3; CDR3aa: CASSPGQGADTQYF
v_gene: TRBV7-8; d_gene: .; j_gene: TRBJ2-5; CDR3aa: CASSPAGETQYF
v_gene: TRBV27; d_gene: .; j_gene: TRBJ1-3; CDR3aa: CASSPMTGSGNTIYF
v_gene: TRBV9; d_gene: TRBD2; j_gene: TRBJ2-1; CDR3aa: CASRSGGDSYNEQFF
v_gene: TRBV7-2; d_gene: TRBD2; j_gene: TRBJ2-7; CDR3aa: CASSLVAGGGFYEQYF
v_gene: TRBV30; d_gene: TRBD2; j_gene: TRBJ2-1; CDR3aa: CAWSPGGPNNEQFF
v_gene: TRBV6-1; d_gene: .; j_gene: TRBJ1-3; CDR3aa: CASIPGDSGNTIYF
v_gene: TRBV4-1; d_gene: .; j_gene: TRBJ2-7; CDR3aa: CASSQDRGYYEQYF
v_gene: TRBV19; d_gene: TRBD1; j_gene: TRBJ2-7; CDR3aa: CASSIGQGVDEQYF
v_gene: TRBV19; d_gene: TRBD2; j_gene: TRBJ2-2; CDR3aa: CASSIIAGGPTELFF
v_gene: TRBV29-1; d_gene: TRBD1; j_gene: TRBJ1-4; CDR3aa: CSVGTGGFYEKLFF
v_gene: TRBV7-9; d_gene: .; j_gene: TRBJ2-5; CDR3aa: CASSLPAKRAETQYF
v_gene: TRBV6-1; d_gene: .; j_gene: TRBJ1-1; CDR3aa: CASTNRQAVTEAFF
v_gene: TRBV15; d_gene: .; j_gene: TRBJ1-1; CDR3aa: CATSRGGMNTEAFF
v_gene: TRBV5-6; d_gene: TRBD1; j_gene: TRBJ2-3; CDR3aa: CASSGDRGDTQYF
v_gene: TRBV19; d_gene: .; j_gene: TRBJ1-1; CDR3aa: CASSIWDILNTEAFF
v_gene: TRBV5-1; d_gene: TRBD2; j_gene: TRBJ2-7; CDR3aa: CASSLGGSKSYEQYF
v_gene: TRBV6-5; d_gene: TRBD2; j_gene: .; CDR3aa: CASSSDLGLADYEQYF
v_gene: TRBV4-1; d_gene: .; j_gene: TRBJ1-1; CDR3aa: CASSQDLNRVPSEAFF
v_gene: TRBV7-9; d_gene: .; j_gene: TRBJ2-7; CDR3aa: CASSLTEIIGEQYF
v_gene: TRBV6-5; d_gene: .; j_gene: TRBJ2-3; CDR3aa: CASSYRGIIADTQYF
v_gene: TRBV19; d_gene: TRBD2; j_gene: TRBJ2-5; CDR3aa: CASSNDGTSGGGYQETQYF
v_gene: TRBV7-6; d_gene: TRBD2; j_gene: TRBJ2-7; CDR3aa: CASSLLAGGGYEQYF
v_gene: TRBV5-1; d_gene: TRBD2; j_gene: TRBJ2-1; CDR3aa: CASSSGIAGGSNEQFF
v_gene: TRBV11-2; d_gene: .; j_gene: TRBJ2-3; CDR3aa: CASSMSRGRTDTQYF
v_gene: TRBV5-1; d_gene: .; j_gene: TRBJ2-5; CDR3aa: CASSPNRQGGQETQYF
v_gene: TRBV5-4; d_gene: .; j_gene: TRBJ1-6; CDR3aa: CASSPGTVSSRNSPLHF
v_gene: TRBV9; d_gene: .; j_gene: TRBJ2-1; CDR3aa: CASSNRDEQFF
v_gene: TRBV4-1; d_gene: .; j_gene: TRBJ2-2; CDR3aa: CASSQGGSLRVGELFF
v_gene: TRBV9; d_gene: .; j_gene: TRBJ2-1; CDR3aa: CASSVSKGSYNEQFF
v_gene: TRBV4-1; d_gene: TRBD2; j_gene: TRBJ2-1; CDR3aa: CASSQDGTSGNQFF
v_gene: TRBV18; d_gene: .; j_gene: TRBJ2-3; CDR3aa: CASSQPGTDTQYF
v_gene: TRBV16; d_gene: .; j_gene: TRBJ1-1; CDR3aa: CASSPRVLNTEAFF
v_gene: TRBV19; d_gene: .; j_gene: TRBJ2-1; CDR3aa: CASSIAGPRSYNEQFF
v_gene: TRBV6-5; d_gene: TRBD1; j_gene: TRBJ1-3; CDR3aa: CASSYGTGGSGNTIYF
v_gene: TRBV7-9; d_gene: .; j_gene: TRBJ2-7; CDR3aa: CASSLPGGSSYEQYF
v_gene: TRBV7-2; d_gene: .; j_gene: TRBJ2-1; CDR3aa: CASSFRSNEQFF
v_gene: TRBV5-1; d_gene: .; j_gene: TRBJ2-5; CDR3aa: CASSLSSVGPRAGQETQYF
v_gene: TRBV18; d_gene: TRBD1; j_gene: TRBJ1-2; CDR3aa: CASSPGDRAYGYTF
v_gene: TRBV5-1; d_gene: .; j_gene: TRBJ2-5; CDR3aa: CASTQGIAGRGAQYF
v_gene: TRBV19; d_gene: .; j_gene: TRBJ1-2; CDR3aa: CASSISLNYGYTF
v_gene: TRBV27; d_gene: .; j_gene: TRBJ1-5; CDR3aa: CASSTQGGNQPQHF
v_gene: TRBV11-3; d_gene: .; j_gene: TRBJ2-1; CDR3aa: CASSTGRGPYNEQFF
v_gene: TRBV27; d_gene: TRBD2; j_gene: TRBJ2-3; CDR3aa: CASRKLAASTDTQYF
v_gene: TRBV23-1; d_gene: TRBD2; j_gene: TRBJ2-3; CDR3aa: CASSHPGGRVPSTDTQYF
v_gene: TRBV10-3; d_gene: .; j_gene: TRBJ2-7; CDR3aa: CAIRTETYEQYF
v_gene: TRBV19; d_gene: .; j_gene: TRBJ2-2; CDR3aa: CASSILEQTGELFF
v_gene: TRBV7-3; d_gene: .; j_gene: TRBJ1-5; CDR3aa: CASSLGRNQPQHF
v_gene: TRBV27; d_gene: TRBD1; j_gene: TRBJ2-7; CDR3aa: CASSTNRDSYEQYF